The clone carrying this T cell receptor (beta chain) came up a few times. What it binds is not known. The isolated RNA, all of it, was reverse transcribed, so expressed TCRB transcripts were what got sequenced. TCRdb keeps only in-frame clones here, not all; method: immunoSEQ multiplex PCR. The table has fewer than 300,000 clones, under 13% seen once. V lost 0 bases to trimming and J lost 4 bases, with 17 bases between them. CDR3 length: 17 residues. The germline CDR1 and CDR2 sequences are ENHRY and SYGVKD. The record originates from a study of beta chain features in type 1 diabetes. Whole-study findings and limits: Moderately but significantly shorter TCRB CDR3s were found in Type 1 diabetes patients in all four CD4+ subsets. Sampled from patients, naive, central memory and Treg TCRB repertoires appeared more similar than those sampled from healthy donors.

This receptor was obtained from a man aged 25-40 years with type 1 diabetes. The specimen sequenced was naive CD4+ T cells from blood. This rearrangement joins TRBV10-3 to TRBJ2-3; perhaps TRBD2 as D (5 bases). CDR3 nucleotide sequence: TGTGCCATCAGTGAGTCATTTGGGAGAGGGAAGGCAGATACGCAGTATTTT. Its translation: CAISESFGRGKADTQYF.